This T cell receptor beta chain was documented in a study of blood T cell repertoires in COVID-19. Libraries were prepared by immunoSEQ multiplex PCR; TCRdb keeps only in-frame clonotypes and omits some of them. Among around 300,000 clones listed, around 85% were seen once. The TCR originated in a woman between 65 and 79 years old with acute or convalescent COVID-19. Sequences were obtained from peripheral blood.

The chain's CDR3 is CARSFQGDDYGYTF. The CDR3 DNA reads as TGTGCCAGAAGCTTTCAGGGGGACGACTATGGCTACACCTTC. V is TRBV5-3 and J is TRBJ1-2; TRBD1 agrees at 7 bases. TRBV5-3 is identified as an open reading frame with a role that is uncertain. V shed 2 bases, J shed 3 bases, and the junction held 4 bases outside the gene matches. CDR3 size: 14 residues.